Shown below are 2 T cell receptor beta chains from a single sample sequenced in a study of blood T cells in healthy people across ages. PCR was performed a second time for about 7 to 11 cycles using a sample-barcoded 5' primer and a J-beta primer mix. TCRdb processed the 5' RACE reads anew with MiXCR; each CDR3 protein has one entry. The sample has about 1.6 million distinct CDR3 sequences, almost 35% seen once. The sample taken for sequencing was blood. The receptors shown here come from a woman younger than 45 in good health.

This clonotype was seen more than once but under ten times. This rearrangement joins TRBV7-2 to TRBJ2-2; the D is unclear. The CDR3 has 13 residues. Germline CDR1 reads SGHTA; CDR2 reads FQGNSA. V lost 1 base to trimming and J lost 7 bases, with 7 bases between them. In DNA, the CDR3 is TGTGCCAGCAGCTTAGAAGGGCTCGGGGAGCTGTTTTTT. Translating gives CASSLEGLGELFF.

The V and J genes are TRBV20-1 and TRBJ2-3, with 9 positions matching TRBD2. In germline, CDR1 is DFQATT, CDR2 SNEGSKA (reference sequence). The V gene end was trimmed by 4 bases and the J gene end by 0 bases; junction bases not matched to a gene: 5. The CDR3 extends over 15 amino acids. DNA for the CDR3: TGCAGTGCTACTAGGACTAGCGCTAGCACAGATACGCAGTATTTT. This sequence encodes CSATRTSASTDTQYF.